This T cell receptor beta chain was sequenced for a study of OX40 agonist ivuxolimab in advanced cancers. Study context: In this cohort, patients received ivuxolimab, an agonistic anti-OX40 (CD134) antibody. While on treatment, patients had intravenous ivuxolimab at 0.01 to 10 mg/kg every 2 weeks.

Findings and caveats of the study: CD4+ and CD8+ T cells in blood underwent clonal expansion by week 6 at 0.1 to 3.0 mg/kg.

In the case of this clone: The target antigen is unknown.

Measured with immunoSEQ multiplex PCR; TCRdb has only the in-frame clones, and not every one. This table has roughly 75,000 clones, roughly 84% appearing once. Germline V gene sequence: CDR1 SGDLS, CDR2 YYNGEE. Trimming left V 4 bases short and J 8 bases short, with 10 bases between. This CDR3 is 13 amino acids long. The chain carries TRBV9 and TRBJ1-6; D ambiguous. The clonotype originates from an adult with an advanced solid tumor such as melanoma, head and neck, liver or kidney cancer. The sequencing here drew on CD4+ or CD8+ T cells sorted from blood, taken in a trial of the OX40 agonist ivuxolimab. Here the CDR3 reads CASSPEQYSPLHF. The CDR3 DNA reads as TGTGCCAGCAGCCCTGAACAGTATTCACCCCTCCACTTT.